This T cell receptor (beta chain) was recorded in a study of CD4 T cells in relation to SARS-CoV-2 and coronaviruses. Study-level information: The restricting HLA molecule for shared crossreactive spike epitopes was mapped.

Naive and memory CD4+ T cell DNA was deep-sequenced without culture. The protocol was immunoSEQ multiplex PCR, while the TCRdb copy is restricted to in-frame clones and leaves out a portion. In the table there are around 37,000 clones, 80% to 90% of which are singletons. This clone was detected only once. CDR1 and CDR2 (germline): SEHNR, FQNEAQ (reference sequence). Deletions cut 5 bases from V and 2 bases from J, with 10 bases between. The CDR3 length is 13 residues. This TCR derives from an adult with COVID-19. Sequenced sample: memory CD4+ T cells from PBMCs. The chain combines TRBV7-9 with TRBJ2-7; D call uncertain. CDR3 in DNA: TGTGCCAGCAGCCCCGGGTTTACCTACGAGCAGTACTTC. This encodes CASSPGFTYEQYF.